Listed here are 23 T cell receptor beta chains from one sample, sequenced in a study of blood T cells in healthy people across ages. A second PCR of 7 to 11 cycles used a sample-barcoded 5' primer and a J-beta primer mix. Via MiXCR, TCRdb re-called the 5' RACE reads, giving one row per CDR3 protein. The sample has some 1.4 million distinct CDR3 sequences; approximately 38% are singletons. The sequencing input was blood. Source of these receptors: a young woman in good health.

This chain links TRBV6-2 or TRBV6-3 with TRBJ2-5, with D possibly matching TRBD2 (6 bases). The germline gives CDR1 MNHEY, CDR2 SVGEGT. CDR3 length: 15 amino acids. Trimming cost V 1 base and J 5 bases, with 14 bases left between them. CDR3 sequence: CASSYWTKGPETQYF. For the CDR3, the DNA is TGTGCCAGCAGTTACTGGACTAAAGGGCCCGAGACCCAGTACTTC.

The chain links TRBV3-1 to TRBJ1-1, with D uncertain. Germline-derived CDR1 and CDR2 are LGHDT and YNNKEL (reference sequence). The CDR3 totals 14 residues. The V gene lost 3 bases and the J gene lost 5 bases, with 13 bases spanning the gap. The CDR3 DNA reads as TGTGCCAGCAGCCACCGGACGGACCGTACTGAAGCTTTCTTT. Its translation is CASSHRTDRTEAFF.

This clonotype was detected a few times. The rearrangement joins TRBV20-1 to TRBJ2-1; 9 bases match TRBD1. The J segment lost 3 bases and the V segment lost 3 bases, leaving 15 bases of the junction unmatched. The germline gives CDR1 DFQATT, CDR2 SNEGSKA (reference sequence). This CDR3 is built from 18 residues. The CDR3 loop reads CSARGGQGRQNVYNEQFF. CDR3 bases: TGCAGTGCTAGGGGAGGACAGGGGCGCCAAAACGTCTACAATGAGCAGTTCTTC.

J is TRBJ1-6 and V is TRBV21-1; the table gives TRBD1 as D, unverified against the DNA. TRBV21-1 represents a pseudogene. The CDR3 spans 17 residues. The chain's CDR3 is CASSKARGTSYNSPLHF. Here the CDR3 DNA reads TGTGCCAGCAGCAAAGCTAGGGGGACGTCCTATAATTCACCCCTCCACTTT.

V gene TRBV6-5 combines with J gene TRBJ2-3; no firm D call. With 2 bases removed from V and 2 bases from J, the gap between germline ends came to 17 bases. There are 17 residues in the CDR3. Germline V gene lookup returns CDR1 MNHEY and CDR2 SVGAGI. The CDR3 loop reads CASSYLPPELDTDTQYF. In DNA, the CDR3 is TGTGCCAGCAGTTACCTTCCCCCCGAGCTAGACACAGATACGCAGTATTTT.

This clonotype was counted only a few times. The chain combines TRBV5-4 with TRBJ2-3; D not certain. Germline-derived CDR1 and CDR2 are SGHNT and YYREEE (reference sequence). This CDR3 has 14 amino acids. Trimming cost V 4 bases and J 6 bases, with 15 bases left between them. The CDR3 sequence is CASSPRTDRDTQYF. CDR3 DNA sequence: TGTGCCAGCAGCCCGCGGACCGACCGGGATACGCAGTATTTT.

This clonotype was seen a handful of times. The rearrangement uses TRBV4-2 and TRBJ2-7, with a weak D call TRBD2 (6 bases). The CDR3 contains 15 residues. Per the germline V gene, CDR1 is LGHNA and CDR2 is YNFKEQ. V gave up 0 bases and J gave up 5 bases, with 14 bases separating them. The CDR3 reads CASSQEGGFIDEQYF. CDR3 nucleotides: TGTGCCAGCAGCCAAGAAGGAGGGTTTATCGACGAGCAGTACTTC.

The V call is TRBV6-1, the J call TRBJ2-1; weak D call: TRBD1 (5 bases). V lost 11 bases, J lost 2 bases, and 16 bases lay in between. Germline V gene lookup returns CDR1 MNHNS and CDR2 SASEGT. The CDR3 length is 14 residues. The CDR3 region has the DNA TGTGCCCAAAGGTCAGGGCGAACCTACAATGAGCAGTTCTTC. Encoded protein: CAQRSGRTYNEQFF.

The chain combines TRBV28 with TRBJ1-4; D is perhaps TRBD1 (6 bases). This CDR3 has 15 residues. Trimming left V 6 bases short and J 2 bases short, with 13 bases between. Germline V CDR1 and CDR2: MDHEN, SYDVKM. CDR3 DNA: TGTGCCAGCAGCCTTGGGGGGCTTACTAATGAAAAACTGTTTTTT. Translation gives CASSLGGLTNEKLFF.

V gene TRBV12-3 or TRBV12-4 combines with J gene TRBJ1-1; tentatively, D is TRBD1 (5 bases). The CDR3 is 15 residues long. Trimming cost V 7 bases and J 0 bases, with 15 bases left between them. The CDR3 here is CASTWDRLMNTEAFF. The CDR3 nucleotides are TGTGCCAGCACCTGGGACCGCCTAATGAACACTGAAGCTTTCTTT.

This rearrangement joins TRBV9 to TRBJ1-3; no reliable D call. V lost 3 bases, J lost 2 bases, and 12 bases lay in between. Germline loops: CDR1 SGDLS, CDR2 YYNGEE. This CDR3 is built from 15 residues. Here the CDR3 reads CASSAEDGPGNTIYF. The CDR3, as DNA: TGTGCCAGCAGCGCCGAGGATGGTCCTGGAAACACCATATATTTT. The full variable domain, with the rest looked up from reference TRBV9 and TRBJ1-3, is DSGVTQTPKHLITATGQRVTLRCSPRSGDLSVYWYQQSLDQGLQFLIQYYNGEERAKGNILERFSAQQFPDLHSELNLSSLELGDSALYFCASSAEDGPGNTIYFGEGSWLTVV.

The CDR3 DNA follows: TGTGCCAGCAGTTCCTTCTCTAGGGGGGGGCTACAAGAGACCCAGTACTTC. Translating gives CASSSFSRGGLQETQYF. The chain employs TRBV27 and TRBJ2-7, with D maybe TRBD2 (7 bases). The assigned J gene may be wrong: the sequence end matches TRBJ2-5 better. The CDR3 is 17 residues long. CDR1 and CDR2 (germline): MNHEY, SMNVEV (reference sequence).

In its sample, this clonotype was seen many times. The chain employs TRBV20-1 and TRBJ2-3; D may be TRBD2 (6 bases). The germline gives CDR1 DFQATT, CDR2 SNEGSKA (reference sequence). This CDR3 comprises 16 residues. Trimming pared 0 bases from V and 3 bases from J, leaving 16 bases between. As DNA, the CDR3 is TGCAGTGCTAGAGATAAGCGGACTACCCGAACAGATACGCAGTATTTT. Protein: CSARDKRTTRTDTQYF.

The V call is TRBV5-1, the J call TRBJ2-7; D remains ambiguous. The V end lost 2 bases, the J end lost 2 bases, and 8 bases lay between the germline ends. CDR1 is SGHRS, CDR2 YFSETQ, per germline. This CDR3 has 13 residues. DNA of the CDR3: TGCGCCAGCAGCTTTCTCAATACCTACGAGCAGTACTTC. Its translation: CASSFLNTYEQYF.

A word on this clonotype: An end of the junction does not agree with germline; a read error may underlie this. V gene TRBV27 combines with J gene TRBJ2-7; D is ambiguous. This CDR3 contains 13 residues. Germline CDR1 is MNHEY and CDR2 is SMNVEV (reference sequence). The CDR3 bases are TGTGCCGGCAGTTTGGTTTCTGGGTACGAGCAGTACTTC. Residues: CAGSLVSGYEQYF.

This clonotype was picked up a small number of times. J is TRBJ1-2 and V is TRBV4-1; possibly TRBD1 for D (6 bases). The V end lost 1 base, the J end lost 8 bases, and 20 bases lay between the germline ends. The CDR3 runs to 16 residues. From germline, CDR1 is MGHRA and CDR2 YSYEKL. The CDR3 here is CASSQALGGPSAGYTF. CDR3 in DNA: TGCGCCAGCAGCCAAGCCTTGGGGGGGCCGAGCGCCGGCTACACCTTC.

The chain links TRBV6-5 to TRBJ1-4; D gene uncertain. CDR1 is MNHEY, CDR2 SVGAGI, per germline. The length of the CDR3 is 12 residues. V shed 5 bases and J shed 8 bases, with 9 bases lying between them. The CDR3 nucleotides are TGTGCCAGCAGTCCCGACGGGGAAAAACTGTTTTTT. It encodes CASSPDGEKLFF.

The gene calls are TRBV4-1 and TRBJ2-2; possibly TRBD1 for D (6 bases). Germline V gives CDR1 MGHRA, CDR2 YSYEKL. The CDR3 runs 15 residues. V was pared by 0 bases and J by 3 bases, with 8 bases between. This CDR3 reads CASSQEDRYTGELFF. The CDR3 DNA reads as TGCGCCAGCAGCCAAGAGGACAGATACACCGGGGAGCTGTTTTTT.

This clonotype has ten or more counts. The chain combines TRBV4-1 with TRBJ1-5; TRBD1 aligns across 8 bases. V lost 5 bases and J lost 2; bases outside the gene matches: 8. Germline-derived CDR1 and CDR2 are MGHRA and YSYEKL. CDR3 length: 16 residues. CDR3 residues: CASSANLDRGNQPQHF. In DNA, the CDR3 is TGCGCCAGCAGCGCTAATCTGGACAGGGGCAATCAGCCCCAGCATTTT.

The rearrangement joins TRBV20-1 to TRBJ1-4, with D hard to call. Germline values: CDR1 DFQATT, CDR2 SNEGSKA (reference sequence). The germline V and J ends were trimmed by 1 base and 0 bases, with 18 bases remaining between them. This CDR3 has 18 amino acids. The CDR3 protein is CSARGFGGSIATNEKLFF. For the CDR3, the DNA is TGCAGTGCTAGAGGTTTTGGTGGCAGCATAGCAACTAATGAAAAACTGTTTTTT.

This clonotype was observed a handful of times. This sequence joins TRBV4-1 and TRBJ1-6; a weak D match, TRBD1 (5 bases). Germline V gene data show CDR1 as MGHRA and CDR2 as YSYEKL. CDR3 size: 16 residues. Deletions cut 2 bases from V and 5 bases from J, with 13 bases between. The CDR3 spells CASSQIGGRNNSPLHF. The CDR3 nucleotides read TGCGCCAGCAGCCAAATCGGGGGGAGGAATAATTCACCCCTCCACTTT.

This clonotype was counted only a few times. The chain has TRBV15 and TRBJ2-5; 15 bases match TRBD2. The J segment lost 5 bases and the V segment lost 5 bases, leaving 9 bases of the junction unmatched. The CDR3 loop spans 17 amino acids. CDR1 is LNHNV and CDR2 is YYDKDF in the germline V gene (reference sequence). CDR3 residues: CATSLLQGLAGGETQYF. CDR3 DNA: TGTGCCACCAGCTTACTCCAAGGACTAGCGGGAGGGGAGACCCAGTACTTC.

This rearrangement joins TRBV13 to TRBJ1-4; D ambiguous. The germline CDR1 and CDR2 sequences are PRHDT and FYEKMQ (reference sequence). Between the trimmed V and J ends, which lost 2 bases and 8 bases, there was a span of 15 bases. This CDR3 spans 15 amino acids. This CDR3 reads CASSLRILPREKLFF. The DNA for the CDR3 is TGTGCCAGCAGCTTAAGGATCCTCCCAAGGGAAAAACTGTTTTTT.